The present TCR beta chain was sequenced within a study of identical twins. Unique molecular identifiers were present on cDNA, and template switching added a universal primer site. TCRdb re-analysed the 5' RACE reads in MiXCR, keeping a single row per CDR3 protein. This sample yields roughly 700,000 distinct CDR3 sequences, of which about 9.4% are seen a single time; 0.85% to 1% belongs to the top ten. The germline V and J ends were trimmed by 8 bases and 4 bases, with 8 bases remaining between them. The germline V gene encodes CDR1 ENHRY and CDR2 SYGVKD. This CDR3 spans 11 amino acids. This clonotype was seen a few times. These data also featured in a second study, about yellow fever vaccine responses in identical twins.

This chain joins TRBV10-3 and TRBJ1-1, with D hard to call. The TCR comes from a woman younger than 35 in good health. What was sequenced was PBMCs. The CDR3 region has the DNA TGTGCCATCTCGGCGGCCACTGAAGCTTTCTTT. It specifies CAISAATEAFF.